The 15 T cell receptor beta chains given below trace back to one sample, sequenced in a study of cytomegalovirus exposure and HLA in healthy donors. It was with 60 Vbeta and 13 Jbeta primers that the PCR ran. Profiled with immunoSEQ multiplex PCR; TCRdb holds only in-frame clones, not every one. The sample includes roughly 190,000 clones, just under 80% of them seen just once. Sequenced input: PBMCs. Receptors were obtained from a female donor in good health and CMV-seronegative.

The CDR3 DNA follows: TGTGCCAGCAGCTTAGGGATAGCGGGAGGTACCTACAATGAGCAGTTCTTC. This encodes CASSLGIAGGTYNEQFF. The rearrangement links TRBV7-2 to TRBJ2-1, with 10 bases matching TRBD2. Trimming at V came to 1 base and at J to 2 bases, leaving 5 bases not matched to a gene. This CDR3 comprises 17 residues. Germline values: CDR1 SGHTA, CDR2 FQGNSA.

The chain has TRBV5-1 and TRBJ2-1, with TRBD2 identical over 12 bases. There are 17 residues in the CDR3. Germline V lookup: CDR1 SGHRS, CDR2 YFSETQ. V lost 5 bases to trimming and J lost 1 base; unmatched junction nucleotides: 7. The CDR3, as DNA: TGCGCCAGCAGACCGACTAGCGGGGGATCGTCCTACAATGAGCAGTTCTTC. Its translation is CASRPTSGGSSYNEQFF.

This chain connects TRBV5-6 to TRBJ1-5; 10 nucleotides align to TRBD1. J was trimmed by 4 bases and V by 0 bases; bases with no gene match: 7. CDR3 length: 17 residues. Germline CDR1 reads SGHDT; CDR2 reads YYEEEE. The DNA of the CDR3 is TGTGCCAGCAGCTTGGGGGGACAGGGGTCGTGGAATCAGCCCCAGCATTTT. Translated: CASSLGGQGSWNQPQHF.

The CDR3 DNA reads TGTGCCAGCAGTGAAGGACAGGTGAACACTGAAGCTTTCTTT. Its protein is CASSEGQVNTEAFF. The chain couples TRBV6-1 to TRBJ1-1; the D gene is possibly TRBD1 (6 bases). This CDR3 contains 14 residues. The V end was cut by 1 base, the J end by 0 bases, with 6 bases between. The V gene's germline CDR1 is MNHNS and CDR2 SASEGT.

The chain recombines TRBV2 with TRBJ1-1, with D unresolved. The germline gives CDR1 SNHLY, CDR2 FYNNEI. Trimming took 4 bases from V and 5 from J, leaving 14 bases between them. The CDR3 runs 14 residues. The CDR3 sequence: CASSGRGERTEAFF. As DNA, the CDR3 is TGTGCCAGCAGTGGTCGTGGGGAGAGGACTGAAGCTTTCTTT.

The chain couples TRBV30 to TRBJ1-2, with 7 bases aligning to TRBD1. The CDR3 loop spans 10 amino acids. The germline CDR1 and CDR2 sequences are GTSNPN and SVGIG (reference sequence). V shed 8 bases and J 5 bases; nucleotides not matched to a gene: 2. CDR3 amino acids: CARQGYGYTF. CDR3 DNA sequence: TGTGCCCGACAGGGATATGGCTACACCTTC. Using reference TRBV30 and TRBJ1-2 for the parts outside the CDR3, the full variable domain is SQTIHQWPATLVQPVGSPLSLECTVEGTSNPNLYWYRQAAGRGLQLLFYSVGIGQISSEVPQNLSASRPQDRQFILSSKKLLLSDSGFYLCARQGYGYTFGSGTRLTVV.

The chain employs TRBV6-1 and TRBJ2-1; D ambiguous. Trimming left V 2 bases short and J 9 bases short, with 14 bases between. Per the germline V gene, CDR1 is MNHNS and CDR2 is SASEGT. The CDR3 has 14 residues. DNA for the CDR3: TGTGCCAGCAGTGAATTTGGAGTCAGCCGTGAGCAGTTCTTC. Protein product: CASSEFGVSREQFF.

The gene calls are TRBV19 and TRBJ2-1; 7 positions match TRBD2. Trimming took 1 base from V and 8 from J; bases not matched to a gene: 11. Looked up from germline, CDR1 is LNHDA and CDR2 is SQIVND (reference sequence). This CDR3 has 16 residues. Here the CDR3 reads CASSIAGTTRADEQFF. The CDR3 bases are TGTGCCAGTAGTATAGCAGGGACTACGCGGGCGGATGAGCAGTTCTTC. The full variable domain, its missing parts supplied by reference TRBV19 and TRBJ2-1, is DGGITQSPKYLFRKEGQNVTLSCEQNLNHDAMYWYRQDPGQGLRLIYYSQIVNDFQKGDIAEGYSVSREKKESFPLTVTSAQKNPTAFYLCASSIAGTTRADEQFFGPGTRLTVL.

The chain recombines TRBV7-2 with TRBJ2-5; D possibly corresponds to TRBD1 (6 bases). The germline V and J ends were trimmed by 7 bases and 5 bases, with 14 bases remaining between them. The CDR3 extends over 13 amino acids. Germline V gene lookup returns CDR1 SGHTA and CDR2 FQGNSA. CDR3 nucleotides: TGTGCCAGCAAACGGACAGCCCCTGAGACCCAGTACTTC. Its protein product is CASKRTAPETQYF.

As to this clone: The junction differs from germline at one of its ends, possibly a read error. The rearrangement joins TRBV7-9 to TRBJ2-7, with D maybe TRBD1 (6 bases). The CDR3 spans 15 residues. The germline gives CDR1 SEHNR, CDR2 FQNEAQ (reference sequence). CDR3 nucleotide sequence: TGTTCCAGCAGCTTACAGGGCACGACGGTCGACGAGCAGTACTTC. It is translated as CSSSLQGTTVDEQYF.

The chain combines TRBV12-5 with TRBJ1-1; a weak D match, TRBD1 (5 bases). The CDR3 covers 15 residues. CDR1 and CDR2 (germline): LGHNT, FRNRAP. V lost 4 bases and J 4 bases, leaving 16 bases between the germline ends. CDR3 region: CASGSDLGVFTEAFF. In nucleotides, the CDR3 is TGTGCTAGTGGTTCAGATCTAGGGGTGTTCACTGAAGCTTTCTTT.

The genes are TRBV5-4 and TRBJ2-1; 7 bases are a match to TRBD2. The CDR3 is made up of 14 amino acids. CDR1 is SGHNT, CDR2 YYREEE, per germline (reference sequence). V trimming: 9 bases; J trimming: 5 bases; junction bases outside the gene matches: 11. This CDR3 is CATLRGTGDNEQFF. CDR3 DNA: TGTGCCACCTTGCGGGGGACCGGGGACAATGAGCAGTTCTTC.

The chain couples TRBV28 to TRBJ2-7, with 7 bases aligning to TRBD1. The germline CDR1 and CDR2 sequences are MDHEN and SYDVKM. The CDR3 totals 14 residues. J lost 3 bases, V lost 7 bases, and 9 bases had no gene match. This CDR3 is CASNYRGLLYEQYF. The CDR3 DNA reads as TGTGCCAGCAACTACAGGGGCCTACTCTACGAGCAGTACTTC.

The chain uses TRBV7-9 and TRBJ2-1; TRBD2 might be the D (5 bases). V was cut by 5 bases and J by 15 bases, with 20 bases left in between. Per germline, CDR1 SEHNR and CDR2 FQNEAQ (reference sequence). This CDR3 region has 13 residues. CDR3 protein: CASSPYLLGFLFF. CDR3 DNA: TGTGCCAGCAGCCCCTACTTACTAGGATTCCTGTTCTTC. Filled out from reference TRBV7-9 and TRBJ2-1, the complete variable domain reads DTGVSQNPRHKITKRGQNVTFRCDPISEHNRLYWYRQTLGQGPEFLTYFQNEAQLEKSRLLSDRFSAERPKGSFSTLEIQRTEQGDSAMYLCASSPYLLGFLFFGPGTRLTVL.

The chain has TRBV30 and TRBJ1-4; TRBD1 matches at 10 bases. Germline V CDR1 and CDR2: GTSNPN, SVGIG (reference sequence). Losses at the gene ends were 7 bases for V and 2 bases for J; bases not matched to a gene: 7. This CDR3 spans 15 amino acids. The CDR3 loop reads CAFSTGGPTNEKLFF. Here the CDR3 DNA reads TGTGCCTTCTCGACAGGGGGCCCCACTAATGAAAAACTGTTTTTT.